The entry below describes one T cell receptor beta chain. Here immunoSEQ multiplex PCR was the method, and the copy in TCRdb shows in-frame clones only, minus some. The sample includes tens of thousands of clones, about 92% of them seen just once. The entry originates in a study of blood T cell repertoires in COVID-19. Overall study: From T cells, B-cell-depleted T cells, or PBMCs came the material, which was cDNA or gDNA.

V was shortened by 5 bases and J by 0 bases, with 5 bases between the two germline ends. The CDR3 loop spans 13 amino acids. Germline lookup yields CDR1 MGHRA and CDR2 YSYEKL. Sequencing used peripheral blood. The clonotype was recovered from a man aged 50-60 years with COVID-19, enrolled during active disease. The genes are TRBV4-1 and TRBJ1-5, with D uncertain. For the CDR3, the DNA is TGCGCCAGCAGCTCGTATAGCAATCAGCCCCAGCATTTT. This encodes CASSSYSNQPQHF.